The table lists the clone carrying this T cell receptor (beta chain) with many counts. Deletions cut 6 bases from V and 3 bases from J, with 35 bases between. From germline, CDR1 is MDHEN and CDR2 SYDVKM. There are 21 residues in the CDR3. The data were taken from a study of CD8 T cells in ankylosing spondylitis. TCRdb used MiXCR to reprocess the 5' RACE reads, holding one entry per CDR3 protein. This table has 290,000 or so distinct CDR3 sequences, around 20% appearing once. This receptor was taken from a female donor with ankylosing spondylitis or in good health (not recorded which). The chain joins TRBV28 to TRBJ1-1, with unresolved D. Specimen: blood, either unsorted or a sorted T cell fraction (not recorded which). The CDR3 DNA sequence: TGTGCCAGCAGGCCTCATGGCAGCGACCTGATGACTCCAAGGGAGGACACTGAAGCTTTCTTT. Encoded protein: CASRPHGSDLMTPREDTEAFF.